The entry that follows covers one TCR beta chain sequence. CDR1 SGHRS and CDR2 YFSETQ come from the germline V gene. This CDR3 comprises 14 residues. Trimming shortened V by 2 bases and J by 8 bases, and 13 bases separated the two germline ends. These data come from a study of blood T cell repertoires in COVID-19. Turning to the study itself: PBMCs, B-cell-depleted T cells, or T cells provided the cDNA or gDNA that made up the material.

Here immunoSEQ multiplex PCR was the method, and the copy in TCRdb shows in-frame clones only, minus some. This table holds 100,000 to 150,000 clones, 85% to 90% found once. The source is a man between 70 and 80 years old with active or convalescent COVID-19. Sequenced input: peripheral blood. This sequence joins TRBV5-1 and TRBJ1-4; D remains ambiguous. CDR3: CASSFEGYDEKLFF. For the CDR3, the DNA is TGCGCCAGCAGCTTCGAGGGTTACGACGAAAAACTGTTTTTT.